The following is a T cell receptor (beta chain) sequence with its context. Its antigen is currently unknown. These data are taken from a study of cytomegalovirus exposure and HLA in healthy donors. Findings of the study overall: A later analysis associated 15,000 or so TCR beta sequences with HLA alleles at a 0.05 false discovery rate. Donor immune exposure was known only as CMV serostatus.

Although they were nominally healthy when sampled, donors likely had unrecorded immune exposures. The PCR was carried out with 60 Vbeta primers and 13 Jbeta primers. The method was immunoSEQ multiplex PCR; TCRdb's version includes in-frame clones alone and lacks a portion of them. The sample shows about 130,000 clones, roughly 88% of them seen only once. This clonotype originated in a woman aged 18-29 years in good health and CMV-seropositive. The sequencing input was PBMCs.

The CDR3 bases are TGTGCCAGCAGTGCGACTAGCGGTTGGGAGACCCAGTACTTC. It codes for CASSATSGWETQYF. The chain recombines TRBV2 with TRBJ2-5, with 9 bases lining up with TRBD2. Germline loops: CDR1 SNHLY, CDR2 FYNNEI. The V and J ends lost 4 bases and 5 bases, in that order; junction bases with no gene match: 5. The CDR3 spans 14 residues.